One sample yielded the 29 T cell receptor beta chains listed below, sequenced in a study of blood T cell repertoires in COVID-19. Sequencing used immunoSEQ multiplex PCR; TCRdb keeps in-frame clones, though not all of them. The sample contains tens of thousands of clones, 75% to 90% of which appear only once. Sequencing was carried out using peripheral blood. The receptors stem from a man aged 60-69 years with acute or convalescent COVID-19.

V usage is TRBV7-2 and J usage is TRBJ2-5; 7 positions agree with TRBD1. Per germline, CDR1 SGHTA and CDR2 FQGNSA. The CDR3 has 16 amino acids. After removal of 1 base from V and 1 base from J, the junction contained 6 bases not matched to a gene. The CDR3 loop is CASSLGYGDSQETQYF. The CDR3 DNA reads as TGTGCCAGCAGCTTAGGATACGGGGACAGCCAAGAGACCCAGTACTTC.

This clone has a handful of counts. This chain connects TRBV9 to TRBJ2-3; D is possibly TRBD2 (5 bases). The germline V gene encodes CDR1 SGDLS and CDR2 YYNGEE. CDR3 length: 14 amino acids. Trimming pared 2 bases from V and 6 bases from J, leaving 13 bases between. The CDR3 is CASSVFGVGDTQYF. CDR3 nucleotides: TGTGCCAGCAGCGTTTTCGGGGTGGGGGATACGCAGTATTTT. The full variable domain, its missing parts supplied by reference TRBV9 and TRBJ2-3, is DSGVTQTPKHLITATGQRVTLRCSPRSGDLSVYWYQQSLDQGLQFLIQYYNGEERAKGNILERFSAQQFPDLHSELNLSSLELGDSALYFCASSVFGVGDTQYFGPGTRLTVL.

This clone has a single count. This chain connects TRBV11-3 to TRBJ1-2; weak D call: TRBD1 (6 bases). CDR3 length: 13 amino acids. Trimming removed 5 bases at V and 4 bases at J, with 11 bases between. The germline V gene encodes CDR1 SGHNT and CDR2 YENEEA. The CDR3 DNA sequence: TGTGCCAGCAGCGGACAGCAAGGCTATGGCTACACCTTC. Its translation is CASSGQQGYGYTF.

This clone was counted only a few times. The V call is TRBV5-4, the J call TRBJ2-7, with 8 nucleotides matching TRBD1. Germline V gene sequence: CDR1 SGHNT, CDR2 YYREEE (reference sequence). The length of the CDR3 is 15 residues. J lost 1 base, V lost 5 bases, and 8 bases had no gene match. CDR3: CASSNPGQVSYEQYF. DNA of the CDR3: TGTGCCAGCAGTAATCCGGGACAGGTTTCCTACGAGCAGTACTTC.

The genes are TRBV24-1 and TRBJ1-1; D gene ambiguous. Trimming stripped 1 base from V and 2 bases from J, with 4 bases between. Per germline, CDR1 KGHDR and CDR2 SFDVKD. CDR3 length: 13 residues. CDR3 loop: CATSDFLNTEAFF. The CDR3 nucleotides read TGTGCCACCAGTGATTTTCTTAACACTGAAGCTTTCTTT.

The J gene is TRBJ2-1, the V gene TRBV5-1; D is unclear. V was clipped by 3 bases and J by 7 bases, with 14 bases between them. Germline V gene data show CDR1 as SGHRS and CDR2 as YFSETQ. The CDR3 loop spans 14 amino acids. DNA of the CDR3: TGCGCCAGCAGCTATCTAGACTCGGATAATGAGCAGTTCTTC. Its translation: CASSYLDSDNEQFF.

V usage is TRBV7-2 and J usage is TRBJ2-3, with D possibly being TRBD1 (6 bases). Trimming cost V 5 bases and J 2 bases, with 14 bases left between them. There are 15 residues in the CDR3. Germline V CDR1 and CDR2: SGHTA, FQGNSA. The CDR3 protein is CASSPWGHFTDTQYF. The CDR3 DNA follows: TGTGCCAGCAGCCCCTGGGGACACTTCACAGATACGCAGTATTTT.

This sequence joins TRBV18 and TRBJ1-4; D perhaps matches TRBD1 (5 bases). Germline loops: CDR1 KGHSH, CDR2 LQKENI. CDR3 size: 15 residues. V lost 1 base, J lost 8 bases, and 14 bases lay in between. Written as DNA, the CDR3 is TGTGCCAGCTCACCACAGAGGGGACTCGGCGAAAAACTGTTTTTT. Amino acids: CASSPQRGLGEKLFF.

J is TRBJ2-1 and V is TRBV27; TRBD1 aligns across 7 bases. CDR1 is MNHEY, CDR2 SMNVEV, per germline (reference sequence). Losses at the gene ends were 3 bases for V and 4 bases for J; bases not matched to a gene: 6. CDR3 size: 15 residues. The CDR3 sequence: CASSFGTATYNEQFF. CDR3 in DNA: TGTGCCAGCAGTTTTGGGACAGCGACTTACAATGAGCAGTTCTTC.

This clone was counted once. This rearrangement joins TRBV7-3 to TRBJ2-5, with TRBD2 matching over 11 bases. The length of the CDR3 is 15 residues. V dropped 4 bases and J dropped 4; count of bases not matched to a gene: 5. Germline V gives CDR1 SGHTA, CDR2 FQGTGA. Here the CDR3 DNA reads TGTGCCAGCAGCTCAATAGCGGGAGGGGGAGAGACCCAGTACTTC. The encoded protein is CASSSIAGGGETQYF.

The chain is built from TRBV9 and TRBJ2-3, with 7 bases aligning to TRBD2. After removal of 0 bases from V and 2 bases from J, the junction contained 6 bases not matched to a gene. The CDR3 is made up of 16 amino acids. Germline V gene sequence: CDR1 SGDLS, CDR2 YYNGEE. The chain's CDR3 is CASSVVPGLDTDTQYF. CDR3 DNA: TGTGCCAGCAGCGTAGTCCCCGGACTAGACACAGATACGCAGTATTTT.

V and J are TRBV6-5 and TRBJ2-1; the D is unclear. The CDR3 is 13 amino acids. The V gene lost 1 base and the J gene lost 4 bases, with 5 bases spanning the gap. Germline CDR1 and CDR2: MNHEY and SVGAGI. CDR3 bases: TGTGCCAGCAGTTACTTCGGTTACAATGAGCAGTTCTTC. This encodes CASSYFGYNEQFF.

The V call is TRBV7-3, the J call TRBJ1-1; D remains unclear. The length of the CDR3 is 13 residues. From germline, CDR1 is SGHTA and CDR2 FQGTGA. Trimming took 6 bases from V and 5 from J, leaving 13 bases between them. The DNA for the CDR3 is TGTGCCAGCAGTCCCAGCTGGGAGACTGAAGCTTTCTTT. Protein sequence: CASSPSWETEAFF.

The chain carries TRBV11-3 and TRBJ2-3, with D tentatively TRBD2 (5 bases). This CDR3 is built from 15 residues. Between the trimmed V and J ends, which lost 5 bases and 5 bases, there was a span of 17 bases. The V gene's germline CDR1 is SGHNT and CDR2 YENEEA. CDR3 sequence reads: CASSKVRGGRDTQYF. CDR3 bases: TGTGCCAGCAGCAAAGTCCGGGGTGGTAGAGATACGCAGTATTTT.

CDR3 sequence: CASKQRTGDGYTF. CDR3 nucleotide sequence: TGTGCCAGCAAACAACGGACAGGGGATGGCTACACCTTC. V is TRBV6-6 and J is TRBJ1-2; 9 nucleotides line up with TRBD1. Trimming at V came to 7 bases and at J to 6 bases, leaving 6 bases not matched to a gene. CDR1 and CDR2 (germline): MNHNY, SVGAGI (reference sequence). The CDR3 loop spans 13 amino acids.

The V call is TRBV29-1, the J call TRBJ2-3; 13 bases align to TRBD2. V shed 8 bases, J shed 1 base, and the junction held 3 bases outside the gene matches. Per germline, CDR1 SQVTM and CDR2 ANQGSEA. CDR3 length equals 14 residues. CDR3 loop: CSTSGRARTDTQYF. Written as DNA, the CDR3 is TGCAGCACTAGCGGGAGGGCCCGCACAGATACGCAGTATTTT.

This chain uses TRBV28 with TRBJ1-3, with a tentative D call TRBD1 (6 bases). With 8 bases removed from V and 0 bases from J, the gap between germline ends came to 14 bases. CDR1 and CDR2 from the germline V gene are MDHEN and SYDVKM. The CDR3 loop spans 15 amino acids. CDR3 nucleotide sequence: TGTGCCAGCTTTACAGGGATCAGCTCTGGAAACACCATATATTTT. Amino acids: CASFTGISSGNTIYF.

The V gene is TRBV6-5, the J gene TRBJ2-7, with 7 positions matching TRBD2. This CDR3 contains 15 residues. V lost 4 bases to trimming and J lost 1 base; unmatched junction nucleotides: 7. Germline V CDR1 and CDR2: MNHEY, SVGAGI. The CDR3 region is CASSLSGDPSYEQYF. The CDR3 nucleotides are TGTGCCAGCAGTTTAAGCGGGGACCCTTCCTACGAGCAGTACTTC.

The V call is TRBV7-8, the J call TRBJ1-1; 8 nucleotides agree with TRBD1. V was pared by 10 bases and J by 5 bases, with 21 bases of the junction left unmatched. The germline CDR1 and CDR2 sequences are SGHVS and FQNEAQ. The CDR3 is 17 amino acids. The CDR3 DNA sequence: TGTGCCACCTCCACCGGGACAGGAGATCAGTGGAGGACTGAAGCTTTCTTT. Protein: CATSTGTGDQWRTEAFF.

The chain uses TRBV7-6 and TRBJ1-5; possibly TRBD1 for D (5 bases). The germline gives CDR1 SGHVS, CDR2 FNYEAQ. The V and J ends lost 1 base and 1 base respectively, with 11 bases between them. The CDR3 extends over 16 amino acids. The CDR3 DNA reads as TGTGCCAGCAGCTTAGGGGCGGGGGGAAGCAATCAGCCCCAGCATTTT. Protein sequence: CASSLGAGGSNQPQHF.

The chain carries TRBV5-8 and TRBJ1-2; D might be TRBD1 (6 bases). Trimming took 4 bases from V and 3 from J, leaving 10 bases between them. CDR1 SGHTS and CDR2 YDEGEE come from the germline V gene. The CDR3 has 13 residues. CDR3 region: CASSLQGHYGYTF. CDR3 DNA: TGTGCCAGCAGCCTACAGGGTCACTATGGCTACACCTTC.

The chain has TRBV5-4 and TRBJ2-4; 8 nucleotides line up with TRBD2. Germline V gene sequence: CDR1 SGHNT, CDR2 YYREEE (reference sequence). V dropped 2 bases and J dropped 7; count of bases not matched to a gene: 11. This CDR3 has 16 amino acids. CDR3 loop: CASSFQMSGSRNIQYF. As DNA, the CDR3 is TGTGCCAGCAGCTTTCAGATGAGCGGGAGTAGGAACATTCAGTACTTC. Full variable domain (missing parts from reference TRBV5-4 and TRBJ2-4): ETGVTQSPTHLIKTRGQQVTLRCSSQSGHNTVSWYQQALGQGPQFIFQYYREEENGRGNFPPRFSGLQFPNYSSELNVNALELDDSALYLCASSFQMSGSRNIQYFGAGTRLSVL.

The rearrangement uses TRBV30 and TRBJ2-3; 10 positions match TRBD2. This CDR3 has 15 residues. V trimming: 4 bases; J trimming: 4 bases; junction bases outside the gene matches: 8. Germline CDR1 is GTSNPN and CDR2 is SVGIG (reference sequence). CDR3 sequence reads: CAWNPLAGESDTQYF. CDR3 bases: TGTGCCTGGAACCCGCTAGCGGGAGAGTCAGATACGCAGTATTTT.

The gene calls are TRBV27 and TRBJ1-1; 8 positions match TRBD1. CDR3 size: 14 residues. CDR1 is MNHEY and CDR2 is SMNVEV in the germline V gene (reference sequence). The V and J ends lost 5 bases and 2 bases, in that order; junction bases with no gene match: 4. As DNA, the CDR3 is TGTGCCAGCAGTGACGACAGGGGCAACACTGAAGCTTTCTTT. Translated: CASSDDRGNTEAFF.

V usage is TRBV6-5 and J usage is TRBJ1-3; D is unclear. The V gene's germline CDR1 is MNHEY and CDR2 SVGAGI. The V gene lost 5 bases and the J gene lost 3 bases, with 14 bases spanning the gap. This CDR3 has 15 amino acids. This chain's CDR3 is CASSQTHSLGNTIYF. In DNA, the CDR3 is TGTGCCAGCAGTCAAACCCACAGCCTTGGAAACACCATATATTTT.

The chain recombines TRBV5-4 with TRBJ2-2; 14 nucleotides align to TRBD2. The germline gives CDR1 SGHNT, CDR2 YYREEE (reference sequence). V was pared by 4 bases and J by 7 bases, with 6 bases of the junction left unmatched. CDR3 length: 16 amino acids. The CDR3 here is CASSQGLAGVDGELFF. Here the CDR3 DNA reads TGTGCCAGCAGCCAGGGACTAGCGGGAGTCGACGGGGAGCTGTTTTTT.

The V call is TRBV7-2, the J call TRBJ2-1; D not resolved. With 5 bases removed from V and 4 bases from J, the gap between germline ends came to 15 bases. This CDR3 has 15 amino acids. Per the germline V gene, CDR1 is SGHTA and CDR2 is FQGNSA. CDR3 sequence (DNA): TGTGCCAGCAGCACCGTATTGACGGAGTACAATGAGCAGTTCTTC. Protein sequence: CASSTVLTEYNEQFF.

V usage is TRBV6-2 or TRBV6-3 and J usage is TRBJ2-7, with D possibly being TRBD2 (6 bases). The germline V and J ends were trimmed by 3 bases and 6 bases, with 12 bases remaining between them. The CDR3 runs to 13 residues. The germline CDR1 and CDR2 sequences are MNHEY and SVGEGT. The CDR3 loop is CASSYRREGEQYF. The CDR3 region has the DNA TGTGCCAGCAGTTATAGGAGGGAAGGCGAGCAGTACTTC.

V is TRBV11-2 and J is TRBJ1-5; weak D call: TRBD1 (6 bases). Trimming removed 1 base at V and 7 bases at J, with 8 bases between. CDR1 is SGHAT and CDR2 is FQNNGV in the germline V gene. The CDR3 is 13 amino acids. The CDR3 DNA sequence: TGTGCCAGCAGCTTAGCCCAGGGGCAGCCCCAGCATTTT. Translated, it gives CASSLAQGQPQHF.